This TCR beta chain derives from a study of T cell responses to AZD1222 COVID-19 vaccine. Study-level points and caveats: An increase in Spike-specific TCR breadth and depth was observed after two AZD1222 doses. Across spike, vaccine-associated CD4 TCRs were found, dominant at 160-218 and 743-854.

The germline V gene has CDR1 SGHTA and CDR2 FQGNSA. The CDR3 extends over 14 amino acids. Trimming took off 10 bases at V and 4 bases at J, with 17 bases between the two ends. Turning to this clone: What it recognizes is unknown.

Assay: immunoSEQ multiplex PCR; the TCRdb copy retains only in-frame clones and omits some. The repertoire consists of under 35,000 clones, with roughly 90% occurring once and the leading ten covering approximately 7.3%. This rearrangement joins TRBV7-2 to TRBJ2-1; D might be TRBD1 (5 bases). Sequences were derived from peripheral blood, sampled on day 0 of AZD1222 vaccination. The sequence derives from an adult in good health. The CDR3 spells CATRGGQAYNEQFF. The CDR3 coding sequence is TGTGCCACCCGAGGCGGACAAGCTTACAATGAGCAGTTCTTC. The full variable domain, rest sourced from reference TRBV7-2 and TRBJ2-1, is GAGVSQSPSNKVTEKGKDVELRCDPISGHTALYWYRQSLGQGLEFLIYFQGNSAPDKSGLPSDRFSAERTGGSVSTLTIQRTQQEDSAVYLCATRGGQAYNEQFFGPGTRLTVL.